The source of this TCR beta chain is a study of Graves' ophthalmopathy and Graves' hyperthyroidism. Overall study findings and caveats: Among expanded thyroid clonotypes above 0.001 frequency, most also occurred in blood. The model's ophthalmopathy progression predictions had about 69% sensitivity and 72% to 75% specificity.

Per the germline V gene, CDR1 is MNHEY and CDR2 is SVGAGI. CDR3 length: 11 residues. Trimming removed 2 bases from V and 8 bases from J, with 6 bases in between. This clonotype was observed at least ten times. The antigen is undetermined. By definition, stable hyperthyroidism involved no ophthalmopathy within 18 months of follow-up. What supplied the PBMCs was about 9.8 ml of fresh peripheral blood. Amplified material comprised TCR beta CDR3 regions derived from RNA transcripts. RT-PCR in the first round used HTBI primers; a second-round multiplex PCR followed. TCRdb analysed the multiplex PCR reads with MiXCR anew, one entry per CDR3 protein. The table lists 400,000 or so distinct CDR3 sequences, roughly 15% of them singletons.

The specimen sequenced was peripheral blood. The chain joins TRBV6-5 to TRBJ1-1, with D hard to call. The source is an adult woman with stable Graves' hyperthyroidism. Here the CDR3 reads CASSYGVEAFF. DNA of the CDR3: TGTGCCAGCAGTTACGGTGTGGAAGCTTTCTTT.